These 29 T cell receptor beta chains were sequenced from one sample in a study of T cell repertoires in cytomegalovirus infection. TCRdb passed the reads through MiXCR, listing each CDR3 protein once. The repertoire holds 200,000 to 300,000 distinct CDR3 sequences, about 13% seen once, with around 8.7% in the top ten. Sequenced: PBMCs. The receptors derive from a human donor in good health (CMV status not recorded). Some clones in this sample may be carry-over from other donors' samples.

This clonotype showed up many times. The chain uses TRBV7-2 and TRBJ2-6; D not resolved. The V gene lost 5 bases and the J gene lost 0 bases, with 11 bases spanning the gap. Germline CDR1 SGHTA, CDR2 FQGNSA. This CDR3 comprises 16 residues. The chain's CDR3 is CASSLRTGSGANVLTF. CDR3 DNA sequence: TGTGCCAGCAGCCTACGGACGGGCTCTGGGGCCAACGTCCTGACTTTC.

The table lists this clonotype with many counts. This rearrangement joins TRBV7-9 to TRBJ2-5; 11 bases fit TRBD1. Germline CDR1 and CDR2: SEHNR and FQNEAQ (reference sequence). There are 16 residues in the CDR3. V was clipped by 5 bases and J by 3 bases; unmatched bases: 8. The CDR3 here is CASSPRTGGEEETQYF. The CDR3 DNA reads as TGTGCCAGCAGCCCGCGGACAGGGGGCGAGGAAGAGACCCAGTACTTC. The full variable domain, in which reference TRBV7-9 and TRBJ2-5 provide the parts outside the CDR3, is DTGVSQNPRHKITKRGQNVTFRCDPISEHNRLYWYRQTLGQGPEFLTYFQNEAQLEKSRLLSDRFSAERPKGSFSTLEIQRTEQGDSAMYLCASSPRTGGEEETQYFGPGTRLLVL.

Ten or more counts support this clonotype. The gene calls are TRBV6-1 and TRBJ2-7; perhaps TRBD2 as D (5 bases). CDR1 MNHNS and CDR2 SASEGT come from the germline V gene. The CDR3 sequence is 13 residues long. The V end was cut by 7 bases, the J end by 6 bases, with 16 bases between. CDR3 DNA: TGTGCCAGCAAAAAGGATGCGGGTGGCGAGCAGTACTTC. Protein product: CASKKDAGGEQYF.

V is TRBV7-6 and J is TRBJ2-1; D gene ambiguous. The CDR3 covers 14 residues. The V end lost 5 bases, the J end lost 9 bases, and 17 bases lay between the germline ends. The germline V gene has CDR1 SGHVS and CDR2 FNYEAQ. The CDR3 region is CASSGRMGFVEQFF. DNA for the CDR3: TGTGCCAGCAGCGGAAGAATGGGTTTTGTTGAGCAGTTCTTC.

There are many counts of this clonotype. CDR3 sequence: CSARVADTQYF. The CDR3 bases are TGCAGTGCTAGAGTGGCAGATACGCAGTATTTT. The V and J genes are TRBV20-1 and TRBJ2-3; D ambiguous. V lost 1 base and J lost 4, with 3 bases in between. Looked up from germline, CDR1 is DFQATT and CDR2 is SNEGSKA (reference sequence). The length of the CDR3 is 11 residues.

The rearrangement uses TRBV5-1 and TRBJ1-4, with D possibly TRBD1 on 6 matching bases. Looked up from germline, CDR1 is SGHRS and CDR2 is YFSETQ. The V and J ends lost 4 bases and 7 bases respectively, with 20 bases between them. There are 16 residues in the CDR3. CDR3 protein: CASSPRALEGGEKLFF. The CDR3 nucleotides read TGCGCCAGCAGCCCCCGGGCCCTCGAGGGGGGTGAAAAACTGTTTTTT.

CDR3 residues: CASSRDTEAFF. As DNA, the CDR3 is TGTGCCAGCAGTCGAGACACTGAAGCTTTCTTT. This rearrangement joins TRBV6-2 or TRBV6-3 to TRBJ1-1; D gene unclear. Trimming took off 5 bases at V and 3 bases at J, with 4 bases between the two ends. Germline values: CDR1 MNHEY, CDR2 SVGEGT. This CDR3 has 11 amino acids.

This clonotype was detected a few times. This chain links TRBV29-1 with TRBJ1-1; D is undetermined. The CDR3 sequence is 13 residues long. V was clipped by 3 bases and J by 1 base, with 9 bases between them. CDR1 and CDR2 (germline): SQVTM, ANQGSEA. In DNA, the CDR3 is TGCAGCGTTGAGAGGGCTGGGAACACTGAAGCTTTCTTT. This sequence encodes CSVERAGNTEAFF. Full variable domain (outside the CDR3, taken from reference TRBV29-1 and TRBJ1-1): SAVISQKPSRDICQRGTSLTIQCQVDSQVTMMFWYRQQPGQSLTLIATANQGSEATYESGFVIDKFPISRPNLTFSTLTVSNMSPEDSSIYLCSVERAGNTEAFFGQGTRLTVV.

This clonotype appeared many times. This sequence joins TRBV12-5 and TRBJ2-3; perhaps TRBD2 as D (5 bases). Trimming took 7 bases from V and 2 from J, leaving 10 bases between them. This CDR3 contains 13 residues. CDR1 and CDR2 from the germline V gene are LGHNT and FRNRAP. The CDR3 sequence is CASVLRDTDTQYF. For the CDR3, the DNA is TGTGCTAGTGTGCTTCGGGACACAGATACGCAGTATTTT.

This clonotype was picked up many times. The V gene is TRBV7-6, the J gene TRBJ2-7; D perhaps matches TRBD2 (5 bases). The CDR3 loop spans 14 amino acids. The germline V gene has CDR1 SGHVS and CDR2 FNYEAQ. V lost 3 bases to trimming and J lost 2 bases, with 11 bases between them. This chain's CDR3 is CASSFLGSTYEQYF. DNA for the CDR3: TGTGCCAGCAGCTTTTTAGGGAGTACCTACGAGCAGTACTTC.

Many counts were recorded for this clonotype. The gene calls are TRBV7-9 and TRBJ1-5; a weak D match, TRBD1 (6 bases). Germline CDR1 reads SEHNR; CDR2 reads FQNEAQ (reference sequence). V shed 5 bases and J shed 7 bases, with 18 bases lying between them. The CDR3 has 15 residues. The CDR3 region has the DNA TGTGCCAGCAGCACCCCCGGCGACAGGAGGCAGCCCCAGCATTTT. Residues: CASSTPGDRRQPQHF.

V usage is TRBV24-1 and J usage is TRBJ2-5; perhaps TRBD1 as D (6 bases). This CDR3 region has 16 residues. Trimming pared 5 bases from V and 5 bases from J, leaving 20 bases between. CDR1 is KGHDR, CDR2 SFDVKD, per germline. The CDR3 protein is CATSGQVAGLFETQYF. The CDR3 DNA follows: TGTGCCACCAGTGGACAGGTGGCCGGCCTTTTTGAGACCCAGTACTTC.

This rearrangement joins TRBV2 to TRBJ2-5, with D possibly TRBD2 on 5 matching bases. The CDR3 loop spans 13 amino acids. The germline V gene encodes CDR1 SNHLY and CDR2 FYNNEI. Trimming cost V 2 bases and J 7 bases, with 11 bases left between them. The CDR3 nucleotides read TGTGCCAGCAGTGAATCTGGGGAGCGGACCCAGTACTTC. Translated, it gives CASSESGERTQYF.

This clonotype came up many times. This chain connects TRBV4-1 to TRBJ1-6; the match to TRBD1 covers 7 bases. This CDR3 region has 16 residues. Germline V CDR1 and CDR2: MGHRA, YSYEKL. The junction had 9 bases not matched to a gene; V was cut back by 4 bases and J by 6 bases. CDR3 in amino acids: CASSLQGQAANSPLHF. CDR3 DNA sequence: TGCGCCAGCAGCCTACAAGGACAGGCTGCTAATTCACCCCTCCACTTT.

The CDR3 sequence is CSFSRDSSSYNEQFF. The CDR3 DNA is TGCAGCTTTTCGAGGGACAGTAGCTCCTACAATGAGCAGTTCTTC. This chain links TRBV29-1 with TRBJ2-1, with TRBD1 identical over 7 bases. CDR3 size: 15 residues. In germline, CDR1 is SQVTM, CDR2 ANQGSEA. V shed 8 bases and J 0 bases; nucleotides not matched to a gene: 10.

This sequence joins TRBV28 and TRBJ1-1; tentative D call: TRBD1 (5 bases). Germline lookup yields CDR1 MDHEN and CDR2 SYDVKM. The CDR3 is 15 residues long. The germline V and J ends were trimmed by 2 bases and 4 bases, with 14 bases remaining between them. The DNA of the CDR3 is TGTGCCAGCAGTTTAGGTCCAGGGATGGTCACTGAAGCTTTCTTT. Residues: CASSLGPGMVTEAFF.

This clonotype was counted at least ten times. J is TRBJ2-7 and V is TRBV7-8; 7 positions agree with TRBD1. Germline V CDR1 and CDR2: SGHVS, FQNEAQ. V was pared by 2 bases and J by 7 bases, with 11 bases of the junction left unmatched. There are 15 residues in the CDR3. The CDR3: CASSLQGRGRLEQYF. DNA of the CDR3: TGTGCCAGCAGCTTACAGGGTAGGGGGCGATTGGAGCAGTACTTC.

This clonotype was recorded many times. The chain couples TRBV7-2 to TRBJ1-5, with TRBD1 as a possible D gene (6 bases). Germline V gives CDR1 SGHTA, CDR2 FQGNSA. Trimming shortened V by 5 bases and J by 5 bases, and 16 bases separated the two germline ends. The length of the CDR3 is 15 residues. The CDR3 sequence is CASSVDSGQYQPQHF. The CDR3 nucleotides are TGTGCCAGCAGCGTAGATTCTGGACAGTATCAGCCCCAGCATTTT.

This clonotype appeared many times. The chain has TRBV7-8 and TRBJ1-5, with D perhaps TRBD1 (5 bases). Trimming shortened V by 5 bases and J by 3 bases, and 11 bases separated the two germline ends. CDR3 length equals 14 residues. Germline-derived CDR1 and CDR2 are SGHVS and FQNEAQ. The CDR3 bases are TGTGCCAGCAGCCTACGACAGACCAATCAGCCCCAGCATTTT. As protein: CASSLRQTNQPQHF. Full variable domain (outside the CDR3, taken from reference TRBV7-8 and TRBJ1-5): GAGVSQSPRYKVAKRGQDVALRCDPISGHVSLFWYQQALGQGPEFLTYFQNEAQLDKSGLPSDRFFAERPEGSVSTLKIQRTQQEDSAVYLCASSLRQTNQPQHFGDGTRLSIL.

This clonotype has at least ten counts. The chain has TRBV20-1 and TRBJ2-5; TRBD1 aligns across 9 bases. Losses at the gene ends were 0 bases for V and 3 bases for J; bases not matched to a gene: 5. The CDR3 is 15 amino acids. Germline values: CDR1 DFQATT, CDR2 SNEGSKA (reference sequence). CDR3 region: CSARDPWTGEETQYF. CDR3 bases: TGCAGTGCTAGAGACCCCTGGACAGGGGAAGAGACCCAGTACTTC.

The chain carries TRBV20-1 and TRBJ2-1, with D possibly TRBD2 on 5 matching bases. Germline V gene sequence: CDR1 DFQATT, CDR2 SNEGSKA (reference sequence). The length of the CDR3 is 10 residues. This CDR3 is CALGYNEQFF. The CDR3 DNA reads as TGCGCACTAGGCTACAATGAGCAGTTCTTC.

V gene TRBV3-1 combines with J gene TRBJ1-1, with D uncertain. The CDR3 sequence is 11 residues long. V shed 4 bases and J shed 8 bases, with 8 bases lying between them. CDR1 and CDR2 (germline): LGHDT, YNNKEL (reference sequence). Here the CDR3 reads CASSLQGEAFF. The CDR3 DNA sequence: TGTGCCAGCAGCCTTCAAGGGGAAGCTTTCTTT.

This clonotype was detected a few times. The V call is TRBV20-1, the J call TRBJ2-1, with 8 nucleotides matching TRBD2. Looked up from germline, CDR1 is DFQATT and CDR2 is SNEGSKA (reference sequence). V lost 6 bases, J lost 4 bases, and 11 bases stayed unmatched. The CDR3 sequence is 15 residues long. The CDR3 DNA follows: TGCAGTGCCGGGATTAGCGGGGTGGGGTACAATGAGCAGTTCTTC. Its protein is CSAGISGVGYNEQFF.

This clonotype was detected ten times or more. The gene calls are TRBV5-1 and TRBJ2-1; the match to TRBD1 covers 9 bases. The J segment lost 4 bases and the V segment lost 0 bases, leaving 5 bases of the junction unmatched. Germline CDR1 and CDR2: SGHRS and YFSETQ. This CDR3 is built from 16 residues. Written as DNA, the CDR3 is TGCGCCAGCAGCTTGGAGGCGACAGGGGGATACAATGAGCAGTTCTTC. Residues: CASSLEATGGYNEQFF.

There are many counts of this clonotype. V and J are TRBV12-3 or TRBV12-4 and TRBJ2-1; the match to TRBD1 covers 7 bases. This CDR3 region has 14 residues. Unmatched junction bases numbered 5, after V lost 3 bases and J lost 6 bases. For the CDR3, the DNA is TGTGCCAGCAGTTTGACAGGGAACGCCAATGAGCAGTTCTTC. Translation gives CASSLTGNANEQFF.

The V call is TRBV9, the J call TRBJ2-5; D call uncertain. Germline V lookup: CDR1 SGDLS, CDR2 YYNGEE. V was shortened by 2 bases and J by 2 bases, with 7 bases between the two germline ends. CDR3 length: 13 residues. Here the CDR3 reads CASSVGRQETQYF. For the CDR3, the DNA is TGTGCCAGCAGCGTTGGAAGACAAGAGACCCAGTACTTC.

This clonotype appeared many times. This chain connects TRBV4-1 to TRBJ2-5, with 10 bases fitting TRBD1. This CDR3 has 16 residues. The germline V gene encodes CDR1 MGHRA and CDR2 YSYEKL. Trimming cost V 0 bases and J 5 bases; bases outside gene matches: 6. The CDR3 coding sequence is TGCGCCAGCAGCCAAGATCGACAGGGGGCGTGGGAGACCCAGTACTTC. This sequence encodes CASSQDRQGAWETQYF.

This chain uses TRBV20-1 with TRBJ2-1, with no clear D. The CDR3 spans 15 residues. V was cut by 0 bases and J by 7 bases, with 16 bases left in between. Germline assignment: CDR1 DFQATT and CDR2 SNEGSKA (reference sequence). The CDR3 loop reads CSARDLGKKDNEQFF. The CDR3 DNA reads as TGCAGTGCTAGAGATTTGGGAAAGAAGGATAATGAGCAGTTCTTC.

This clonotype was seen a handful of times. The J gene is TRBJ2-4, the V gene TRBV28, with unresolved D. The CDR3 has 11 residues. Trimming removed 5 bases from V and 8 bases from J, with 7 bases in between. Per germline, CDR1 MDHEN and CDR2 SYDVKM. DNA of the CDR3: TGTGCCAGCAGTGGCATCCACATTCAGTACTTC. Residues: CASSGIHIQYF.